The 18 T cell receptor beta chains listed next were all sequenced from one sample in a study of early T cells in non-severe SARS-CoV-2 infection. TCRdb passed the 5' RACE reads through MiXCR, listing each CDR3 protein once. Among about 64,000 distinct CDR3 sequences listed, 4.9% were seen once. Sequencing input: whole blood. The receptors stem from an adult who was a healthcare worker with PCR-confirmed SARS-CoV-2 infection or an uninfected control (not recorded which).

This clonotype has a count of ten or more. V usage is TRBV10-3 and J usage is TRBJ1-4; 9 bases are shared with TRBD1. The V segment lost 5 bases and the J segment 7 bases; nucleotides outside the gene matches: 5. CDR1 and CDR2 from the germline V gene are ENHRY and SYGVKD. The CDR3 extends over 14 amino acids. CDR3 nucleotide sequence: TGTGCCATCAGTACCGGGACAGGGATTGAAAAACTGTTTTTT. Amino acid sequence: CAISTGTGIEKLFF.

This clonotype was seen a handful of times. The chain employs TRBV10-3 and TRBJ2-5, with 12 bases that match TRBD2. Germline V lookup: CDR1 ENHRY, CDR2 SYGVKD. The CDR3 totals 19 residues. V lost 10 bases, J lost 1 base, and 19 bases stayed unmatched. The CDR3 region is CATGGLAGSSGSSQETQYF. The CDR3 DNA reads TGTGCCACTGGAGGACTAGCGGGGTCATCCGGATCTTCCCAAGAGACCCAGTACTTC.

This clonotype appeared a few times. This may come from a read error, since a much larger clone is one base off. The chain combines TRBV11-3 with TRBJ1-5; D is undetermined. The J call may be mistaken, given a closer DNA end match to TRBJ2-3. This CDR3 is 10 amino acids long. Germline loops: CDR1 SGHNT, CDR2 YENEEA. The CDR3 here is CASSLQPQYF. The CDR3 DNA is TGTGCCAGCAGCTTACAGCCCCAGTATTTT.

This clonotype was seen only a few times. This CDR3 is CASSVGGSDSPLHF. CDR3 bases: TGTGCCAGCAGCGTAGGTGGCTCCGATTCACCCCTCCACTTT. The chain recombines TRBV9 with TRBJ1-6; no clear D gene. Germline CDR1 reads SGDLS; CDR2 reads YYNGEE. The CDR3 sequence is 14 residues long. With 0 bases removed from V and 8 bases from J, the gap between germline ends came to 9 bases.

The chain carries TRBV20-1 and TRBJ2-3; 7 nucleotides match TRBD2. The germline CDR1 and CDR2 sequences are DFQATT and SNEGSKA (reference sequence). After removal of 5 bases from V and 1 base from J, the junction contained 3 bases not matched to a gene. CDR3 size: 13 residues. This CDR3 reads CSAPSGGTDTQYF. CDR3 DNA sequence: TGCAGTGCTCCAAGCGGGGGCACAGATACGCAGTATTTT.

The chain uses TRBV6-2 or TRBV6-3 and TRBJ2-7; perhaps TRBD1 as D (6 bases). There are 12 residues in the CDR3. Germline V gene sequence: CDR1 MNHEY, CDR2 SVGEGT. Trimming took off 5 bases at V and 6 bases at J, with 11 bases between the two ends. CDR3 amino acids: CASSDRDTEQYF. The CDR3, as DNA: TGTGCCAGCAGTGACCGGGACACCGAGCAGTACTTC.

This clonotype has at least ten counts. The chain uses TRBV6-2 or TRBV6-3 and TRBJ2-5, with TRBD2 identical over 13 bases. Germline V gene lookup returns CDR1 MNHEY and CDR2 SVGEGT. V lost 6 bases and J lost 5; bases outside the gene matches: 6. The CDR3 is 15 residues long. CDR3 DNA: TGTGCCAGCAGCTCTTGGACTAGCGGGAGTGAGACCCAGTACTTC. It is translated as CASSSWTSGSETQYF.

In this sample, this clonotype turned up a few times. V usage is TRBV9 and J usage is TRBJ1-2; no reliable D call. From germline, CDR1 is SGDLS and CDR2 YYNGEE. CDR3 length: 11 residues. Trimming took 3 bases from V and 6 from J, leaving 6 bases between them. The CDR3 loop reads CASSGKDGYTF. In DNA form, the CDR3 reads TGTGCCAGCAGCGGGAAGGATGGCTACACCTTC.

This clonotype was observed many times. The genes are TRBV12-3 or TRBV12-4 and TRBJ1-5, with a weak D call TRBD1 (6 bases). The CDR3 covers 13 residues. Trimming stripped 5 bases from V and 4 bases from J, with 9 bases between. CDR3 region: CASSPQGNQPQHF. DNA of the CDR3: TGTGCCAGCAGTCCTCAGGGGAATCAGCCCCAGCATTTT.

The table lists this clonotype with many counts. V is TRBV12-3 or TRBV12-4 and J is TRBJ1-5, with D possibly being TRBD1 (6 bases). This CDR3 contains 14 residues. The germline V and J ends were trimmed by 6 bases and 9 bases, with 18 bases remaining between them. CDR3 protein: CASSGDTSSGPQHF. CDR3 bases: TGTGCCAGCAGCGGGGACACCTCGTCAGGGCCCCAGCATTTT.

A few counts support this clonotype. The chain links TRBV3-2 to TRBJ2-2; no check of the table's D call, TRBD2, against the DNA was made. TRBV3-2 is a documented pseudogene. The CDR3 spans 20 residues. CDR3 nucleotides: TGTGCCAGCAGCCAACCCTTCCCCAAAATAGCGGGAGTACACACCGGGGAGCTGTTTTTT. This codes for CASSQPFPKIAGVHTGELFF.

This clonotype was counted at least ten times. The rearrangement uses TRBV20-1 and TRBJ1-5; no clear D gene. Between the trimmed V and J ends, which lost 5 bases and 6 bases, there was a span of 11 bases. This CDR3 is 12 amino acids long. CDR1 DFQATT and CDR2 SNEGSKA come from the germline V gene (reference sequence). The CDR3 sequence is CSAGRLGQPQHF. CDR3 DNA sequence: TGCAGTGCTGGCCGCTTGGGTCAGCCCCAGCATTTT.

There are many counts of this clonotype. V and J are TRBV6-2 or TRBV6-3 and TRBJ1-6; the D is unclear. V was shortened by 2 bases and J by 7 bases, with 3 bases between the two germline ends. Germline CDR1 MNHEY, CDR2 SVGEGT. This CDR3 has 12 amino acids. CDR3: CASSYPNSPLHF. In nucleotides, the CDR3 is TGTGCCAGCAGTTACCCGAATTCACCCCTCCACTTT.

This clonotype came up many times. The rearrangement uses TRBV6-6 and TRBJ1-1; maybe TRBD1 (5 bases). Trimming stripped 4 bases from V and 5 bases from J, with 14 bases between. Germline CDR1 reads MNHNY; CDR2 reads SVGAGI (reference sequence). The CDR3 has 14 residues. CDR3 in amino acids: CASSSRGLGTEAFF. Written as DNA, the CDR3 is TGTGCCAGCAGTTCAAGGGGCCTAGGGACTGAAGCTTTCTTT.

This clonotype was recorded a few times. V usage is TRBV9 and J usage is TRBJ1-1; maybe TRBD1 (5 bases). The CDR3 is made up of 14 amino acids. CDR1 and CDR2 (germline): SGDLS, YYNGEE. Trimming removed 2 bases at V and 1 base at J, with 9 bases between. For the CDR3, the DNA is TGTGCCAGCAGCGTTGGACAATCGAACACTGAAGCTTTCTTT. It translates to CASSVGQSNTEAFF. Looking up the rest from reference TRBV9 and TRBJ1-1 gives the full variable domain: DSGVTQTPKHLITATGQRVTLRCSPRSGDLSVYWYQQSLDQGLQFLIQYYNGEERAKGNILERFSAQQFPDLHSELNLSSLELGDSALYFCASSVGQSNTEAFFGQGTRLTVV.

This clonotype appeared many times. This chain joins TRBV2 and TRBJ1-5; TRBD1 aligns across 7 bases. The CDR3 consists of 14 residues. Germline values: CDR1 SNHLY, CDR2 FYNNEI. The J segment lost 4 bases and the V segment lost 7 bases, leaving 7 bases of the junction unmatched. The CDR3 DNA follows: TGTGCCAGCAAAGCAGGGACAGTTAATCAGCCCCAGCATTTT. This sequence encodes CASKAGTVNQPQHF.

This clonotype was seen at least ten times. This sequence joins TRBV5-1 and TRBJ2-3; a weak D match, TRBD2 (5 bases). This CDR3 region has 16 residues. CDR1 is SGHRS and CDR2 is YFSETQ in the germline V gene. Trimming took 0 bases from V and 0 from J, leaving 11 bases between them. CDR3 nucleotide sequence: TGCGCCAGCAGCTTGGATAGAGGGCAAAGCACAGATACGCAGTATTTT. Protein sequence: CASSLDRGQSTDTQYF. The complete variable domain, with remaining parts taken from reference TRBV5-1 and TRBJ2-3, reads KAGVTQTPRYLIKTRGQQVTLSCSPISGHRSVSWYQQTPGQGLQFLFEYFSETQRNKGNFPGRFSGRQFSNSRSEMNVSTLELGDSALYLCASSLDRGQSTDTQYFGPGTRLTVL.

This clonotype was counted at least ten times. The chain recombines TRBV27 with TRBJ1-2; D gene unclear. The germline V and J ends were trimmed by 5 bases and 0 bases, with 13 bases remaining between them. In germline, CDR1 is MNHEY, CDR2 SMNVEV (reference sequence). The CDR3 covers 15 residues. The CDR3 loop reads CASSPSSATNYGYTF. CDR3 DNA: TGTGCCAGCAGTCCATCCTCGGCAACTAACTATGGCTACACCTTC.